One and the same sample provided the 5 T cell receptor beta chains below, sequenced in a study of OX40 agonist ivuxolimab in advanced cancers. TCRdb's table, derived via immunoSEQ multiplex PCR, lists solely in-frame clones and lacks some. This table holds over 35,000 clones, approximately 90% found once. The sample in question was CD4+ or CD8+ T cells sorted from blood, obtained in a trial of the OX40 agonist ivuxolimab. These receptors originate from an adult with an advanced solid tumor such as melanoma, head and neck, liver or kidney cancer.

Only one count was recorded for this clone. V and J are TRBV5-1 and TRBJ2-5; unclear D gene. The DNA end lines up better with TRBJ2-7; the J call may be wrong. In germline, CDR1 is SGHRS, CDR2 YFSETQ. The CDR3 length is 15 residues. CDR3 protein: CASSPFDPGLHEQYF. The CDR3 nucleotides are TGCGCCAGCAGCCCCTTCGACCCGGGCCTCCACGAGCAGTACTTC.

The genes are TRBV18 and TRBJ1-2, with D perhaps matching TRBD1 (5 bases). The CDR3 covers 13 residues. Trimming stripped 6 bases from V and 8 bases from J, with 16 bases between. From germline, CDR1 is KGHSH and CDR2 LQKENI. The CDR3, as DNA: TGTGCCAGCTCTCGGGACCCCACGATGGGCTACACCTTC. As protein: CASSRDPTMGYTF.

The chain joins TRBV11-1 to TRBJ2-5; 7 positions match TRBD1. Per the germline V gene, CDR1 is SGHAT and CDR2 is FQDESV (reference sequence). After removal of 1 base from V and 5 bases from J, the junction contained 1 base not matched to a gene. This CDR3 spans 13 amino acids. The CDR3 sequence is CASSLEQGETQYF. Here the CDR3 DNA reads TGTGCCAGCAGCTTAGAACAGGGGGAGACCCAGTACTTC.

V usage is TRBV5-4 and J usage is TRBJ2-3, with D tentatively TRBD1 (6 bases). The germline CDR1 and CDR2 sequences are SGHNT and YYREEE (reference sequence). Trimming took 3 bases from V and 6 from J, leaving 17 bases between them. This CDR3 contains 15 residues. CDR3 amino acids: CASSSQTTGYDTQYF. The CDR3 DNA reads as TGTGCCAGCAGCTCACAAACTACAGGGTACGATACGCAGTATTTT.

The chain couples TRBV4-2 to TRBJ2-5; a possible D gene is TRBD2 (5 bases). The germline V gene encodes CDR1 LGHNA and CDR2 YNFKEQ. With 1 base removed from V and 5 bases from J, the gap between germline ends came to 20 bases. The CDR3 is made up of 17 amino acids. DNA for the CDR3: TGTGCCAGCAGCCAAGTTTCTTTGAGCGGAGGTGGGGAGACCCAGTACTTC. This encodes CASSQVSLSGGGETQYF.